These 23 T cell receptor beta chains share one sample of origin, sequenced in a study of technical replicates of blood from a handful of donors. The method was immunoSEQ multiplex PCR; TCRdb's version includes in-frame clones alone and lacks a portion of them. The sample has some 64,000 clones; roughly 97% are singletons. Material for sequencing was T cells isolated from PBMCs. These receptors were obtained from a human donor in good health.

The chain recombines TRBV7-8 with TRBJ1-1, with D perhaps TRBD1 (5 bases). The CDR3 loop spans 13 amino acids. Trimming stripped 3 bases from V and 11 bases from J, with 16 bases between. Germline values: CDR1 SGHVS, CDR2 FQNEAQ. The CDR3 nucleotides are TGTGCCAGCAGCTTGAGGACAAGCTTCGAGGCTTTCTTT. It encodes CASSLRTSFEAFF. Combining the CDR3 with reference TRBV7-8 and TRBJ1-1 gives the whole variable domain GAGVSQSPRYKVAKRGQDVALRCDPISGHVSLFWYQQALGQGPEFLTYFQNEAQLDKSGLPSDRFFAERPEGSVSTLKIQRTQQEDSAVYLCASSLRTSFEAFFGQGTRLTVV.

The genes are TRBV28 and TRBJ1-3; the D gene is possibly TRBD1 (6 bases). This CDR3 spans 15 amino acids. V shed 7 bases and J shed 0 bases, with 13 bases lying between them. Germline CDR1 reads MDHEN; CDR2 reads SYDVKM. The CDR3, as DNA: TGTGCCAGCACTCCAGGACAGACCTCTGGAAACACCATATATTTT. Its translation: CASTPGQTSGNTIYF.

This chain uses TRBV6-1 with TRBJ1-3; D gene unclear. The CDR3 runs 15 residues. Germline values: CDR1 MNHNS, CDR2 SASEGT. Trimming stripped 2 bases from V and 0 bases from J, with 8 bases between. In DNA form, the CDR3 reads TGTGCCAGCAGTGAACGGCGGGTCTCTGGAAACACCATATATTTT. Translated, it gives CASSERRVSGNTIYF.

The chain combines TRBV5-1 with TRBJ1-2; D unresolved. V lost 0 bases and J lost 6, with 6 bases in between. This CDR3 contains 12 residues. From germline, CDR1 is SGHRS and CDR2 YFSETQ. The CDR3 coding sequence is TGCGCCAGCAGCTTGGGCAGCGATGGCTACACCTTC. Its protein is CASSLGSDGYTF.

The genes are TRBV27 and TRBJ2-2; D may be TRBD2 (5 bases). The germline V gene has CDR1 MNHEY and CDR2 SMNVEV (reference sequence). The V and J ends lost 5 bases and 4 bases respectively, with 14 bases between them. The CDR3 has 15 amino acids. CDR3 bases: TGTGCCAGCAGTCCCCCTAGGGAGTTCACCGGGGAGCTGTTTTTT. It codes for CASSPPREFTGELFF.

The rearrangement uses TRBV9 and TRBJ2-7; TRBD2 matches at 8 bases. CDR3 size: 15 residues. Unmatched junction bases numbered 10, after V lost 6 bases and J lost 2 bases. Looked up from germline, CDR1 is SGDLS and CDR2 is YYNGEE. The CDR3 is CASTPGGELAYEQYF. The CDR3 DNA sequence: TGTGCCAGCACCCCGGGGGGGGAGTTGGCCTACGAGCAGTACTTC.

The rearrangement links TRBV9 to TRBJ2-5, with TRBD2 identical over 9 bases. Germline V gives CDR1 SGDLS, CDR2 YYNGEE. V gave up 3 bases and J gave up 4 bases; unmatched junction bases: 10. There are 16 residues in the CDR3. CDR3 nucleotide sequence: TGTGCCAGCAGCGAGAGGGCGGGGGGGGCCGGAGAGACCCAGTACTTC. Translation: CASSERAGGAGETQYF.

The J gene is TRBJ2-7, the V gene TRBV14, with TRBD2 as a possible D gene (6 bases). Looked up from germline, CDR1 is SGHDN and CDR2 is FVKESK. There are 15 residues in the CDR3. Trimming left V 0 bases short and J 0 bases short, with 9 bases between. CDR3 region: CASSQDDGSSYEQYF. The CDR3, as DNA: TGTGCCAGCAGCCAAGATGACGGGAGCTCCTACGAGCAGTACTTC.

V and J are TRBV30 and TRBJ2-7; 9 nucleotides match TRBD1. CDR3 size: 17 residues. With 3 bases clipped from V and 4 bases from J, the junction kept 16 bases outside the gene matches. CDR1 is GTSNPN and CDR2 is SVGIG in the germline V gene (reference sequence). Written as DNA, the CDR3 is TGTGCCTGGAGAGTCGCCGCTGGGACAGGGAATATTTACGAGCAGTACTTC. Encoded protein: CAWRVAAGTGNIYEQYF.

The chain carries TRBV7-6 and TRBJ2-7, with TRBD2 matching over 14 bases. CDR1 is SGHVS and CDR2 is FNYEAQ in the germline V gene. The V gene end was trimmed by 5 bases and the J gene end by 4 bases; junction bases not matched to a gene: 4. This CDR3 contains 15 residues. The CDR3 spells CASSLGLAGAYEQYF. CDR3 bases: TGTGCCAGCAGCCTGGGACTAGCGGGAGCTTACGAGCAGTACTTC.

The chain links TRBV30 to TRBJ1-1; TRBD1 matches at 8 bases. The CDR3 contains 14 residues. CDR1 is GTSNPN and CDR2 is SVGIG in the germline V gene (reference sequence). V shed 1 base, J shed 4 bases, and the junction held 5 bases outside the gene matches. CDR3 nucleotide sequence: TGTGCCTGGAGTGGACAGGGGCCCTTCACTGAAGCTTTCTTT. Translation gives CAWSGQGPFTEAFF.

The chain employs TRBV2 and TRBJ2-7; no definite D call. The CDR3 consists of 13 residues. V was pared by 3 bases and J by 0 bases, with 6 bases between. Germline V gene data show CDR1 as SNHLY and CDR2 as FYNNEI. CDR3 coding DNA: TGTGCCAGCAGTGAGGCCCGCTCCTACGAGCAGTACTTC. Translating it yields CASSEARSYEQYF.

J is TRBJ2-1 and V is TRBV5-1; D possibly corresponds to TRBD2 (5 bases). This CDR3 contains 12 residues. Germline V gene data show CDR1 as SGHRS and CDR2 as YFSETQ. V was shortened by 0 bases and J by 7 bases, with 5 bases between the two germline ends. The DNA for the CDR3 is TGCGCCAGCAGCTTGGGAGGGAATGAGCAGTTCTTC. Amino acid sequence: CASSLGGNEQFF.

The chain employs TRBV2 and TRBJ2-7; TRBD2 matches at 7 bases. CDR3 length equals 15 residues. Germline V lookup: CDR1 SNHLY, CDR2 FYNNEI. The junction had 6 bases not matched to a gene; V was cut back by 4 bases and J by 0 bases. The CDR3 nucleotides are TGTGCCAGCAGTGTGGGGGGAGGGTTCTCCTACGAGCAGTACTTC. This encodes CASSVGGGFSYEQYF.

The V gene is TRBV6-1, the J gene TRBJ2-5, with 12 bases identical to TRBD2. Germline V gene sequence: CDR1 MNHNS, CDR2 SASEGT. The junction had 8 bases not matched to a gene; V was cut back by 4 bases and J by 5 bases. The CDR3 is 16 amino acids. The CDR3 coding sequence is TGTGCCAGCAGTGCGGGACTAGCGGGCGATGGGGAGACCCAGTACTTC. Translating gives CASSAGLAGDGETQYF.

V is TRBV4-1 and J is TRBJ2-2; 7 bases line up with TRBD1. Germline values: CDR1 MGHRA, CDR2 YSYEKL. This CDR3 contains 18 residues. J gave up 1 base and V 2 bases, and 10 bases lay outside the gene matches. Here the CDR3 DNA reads TGCGCCAGCAGCCAAAGTCCAACAGGGGCGATGAACACCGGGGAGCTGTTTTTT. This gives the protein CASSQSPTGAMNTGELFF.

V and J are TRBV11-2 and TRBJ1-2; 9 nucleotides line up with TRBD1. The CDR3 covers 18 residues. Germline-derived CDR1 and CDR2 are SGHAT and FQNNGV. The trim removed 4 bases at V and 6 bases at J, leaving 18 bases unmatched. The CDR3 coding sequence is TGTGCCAGCAGCTCCAAAAATTGGGACAGGGTCGAGGAACATGGCTACACCTTC. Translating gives CASSSKNWDRVEEHGYTF.

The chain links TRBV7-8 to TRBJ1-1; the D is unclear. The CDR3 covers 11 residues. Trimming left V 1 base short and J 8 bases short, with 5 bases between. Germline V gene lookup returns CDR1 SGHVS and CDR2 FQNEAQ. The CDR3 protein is CASSLVQEAFF. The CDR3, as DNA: TGTGCCAGCAGCTTAGTTCAGGAAGCTTTCTTT.

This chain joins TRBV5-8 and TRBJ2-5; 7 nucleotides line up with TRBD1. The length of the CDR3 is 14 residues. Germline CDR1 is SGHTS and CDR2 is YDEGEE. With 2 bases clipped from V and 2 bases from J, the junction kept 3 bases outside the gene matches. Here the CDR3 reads CASSLRDRQETQYF. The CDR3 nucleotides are TGTGCCAGCAGCTTAAGGGACAGACAAGAGACCCAGTACTTC.

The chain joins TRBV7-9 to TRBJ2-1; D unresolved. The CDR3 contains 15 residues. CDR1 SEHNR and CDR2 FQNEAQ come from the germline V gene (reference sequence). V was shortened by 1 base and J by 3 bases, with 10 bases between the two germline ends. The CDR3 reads CASSLEGGFYNEQFF. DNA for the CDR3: TGTGCCAGCAGCTTAGAAGGCGGATTCTACAATGAGCAGTTCTTC.

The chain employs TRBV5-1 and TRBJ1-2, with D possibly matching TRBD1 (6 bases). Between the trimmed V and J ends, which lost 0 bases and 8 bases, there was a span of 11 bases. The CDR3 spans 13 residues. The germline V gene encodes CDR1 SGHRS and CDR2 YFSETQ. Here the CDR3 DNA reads TGCGCCAGCAGCTTGGCGGGACATGACGGCTACACCTTC. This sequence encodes CASSLAGHDGYTF.

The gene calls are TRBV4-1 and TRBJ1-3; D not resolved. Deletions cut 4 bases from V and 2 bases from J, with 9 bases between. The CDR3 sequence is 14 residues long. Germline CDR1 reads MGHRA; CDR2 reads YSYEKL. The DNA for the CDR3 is TGCGCCAGCAGCCTCACCGGTACTGGAAACACCATATATTTT. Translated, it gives CASSLTGTGNTIYF.

The CDR3 here is CASSWSPGQGAQEQYF. CDR3 nucleotides: TGCGCCAGCAGCTGGTCCCCGGGACAGGGGGCGCAAGAGCAGTACTTC. The chain combines TRBV5-1 with TRBJ2-7; 12 nucleotides align to TRBD1. J gave up 7 bases and V 3 bases, and 11 bases lay outside the gene matches. This CDR3 region has 16 residues. Germline CDR1 SGHRS, CDR2 YFSETQ.